Shown below are 16 T cell receptor beta chains from a single sample sequenced in a study of blood T cell repertoires in COVID-19. The protocol was immunoSEQ multiplex PCR, while the TCRdb copy is restricted to in-frame clones and leaves out a portion. The repertoire holds roughly 90,000 clones, with roughly 83% as singletons. Sequencing was carried out using peripheral blood. The receptors shown here come from an elderly woman with active or convalescent COVID-19.

V is TRBV3-1 (or the pseudogene TRBV3-2) and J is TRBJ1-1; 12 bases line up with TRBD1. This CDR3 is built from 17 residues. In germline, CDR1 is LGHDT, CDR2 YNNKEL (reference sequence). V trimming: 4 bases; J trimming: 5 bases; junction bases outside the gene matches: 11. This chain's CDR3 is CASSPVPGQGAGTEAFF. The CDR3 coding sequence is TGTGCCAGCAGCCCCGTCCCGGGACAGGGGGCAGGAACTGAAGCTTTCTTT.

The V and J genes are TRBV14 and TRBJ1-3; D might be TRBD1 (5 bases). Trimming took 4 bases from V and 0 from J, leaving 7 bases between them. Germline CDR1 SGHDN, CDR2 FVKESK. The CDR3 runs 14 residues. CDR3 loop: CASSRQNSGNTIYF. CDR3 DNA: TGTGCCAGCAGCCGACAGAACTCTGGAAACACCATATATTTT.

Written as DNA, the CDR3 is TGTGCCAGCAGCCGAGGGGGCCCCCTGGGCGAGCAGTACTTC. It yields the protein CASSRGGPLGEQYF. The V and J genes are TRBV6-5 and TRBJ2-7; 7 bases align to TRBD1. This CDR3 has 14 residues. V shed 6 bases and J 6 bases; nucleotides not matched to a gene: 11. CDR1 and CDR2 from the germline V gene are MNHEY and SVGAGI.

V usage is TRBV19 and J usage is TRBJ1-2, with D perhaps matching TRBD1 (5 bases). Trimming took off 3 bases at V and 3 bases at J, with 14 bases between the two ends. Germline assignment: CDR1 LNHDA and CDR2 SQIVND (reference sequence). The CDR3 is 15 amino acids. In DNA, the CDR3 is TGTGCCAGTAGTATCGTCGCAGGGCCCGACTATGGCTACACCTTC. As protein: CASSIVAGPDYGYTF.

This chain links TRBV30 with TRBJ1-1, with D possibly TRBD1 on 5 matching bases. The germline V gene encodes CDR1 GTSNPN and CDR2 SVGIG (reference sequence). Trimming shortened V by 0 bases and J by 5 bases, and 10 bases separated the two germline ends. The CDR3 spans 13 residues. The CDR3 nucleotides read TGTGCCTGGAGTGTACAGACAGCTACTGAAGCTTTCTTT. It encodes CAWSVQTATEAFF.

This clone was seen repeatedly, ten times or more. This chain links TRBV2 with TRBJ1-5; D might be TRBD1 (6 bases). Looked up from germline, CDR1 is SNHLY and CDR2 is FYNNEI. The CDR3 has 17 residues. Trimming removed 4 bases from V and 5 bases from J, with 21 bases in between. The CDR3 DNA reads TGTGCCAGCAGTGGACCTCCCGTTGCACAGGGCGATCAGCCCCAGCATTTT. Translating it yields CASSGPPVAQGDQPQHF.

This clone has just one count. CDR3 sequence reads: CASSPSTVMNNEQFF. The CDR3, as DNA: TGTGCCAGCTCACCTTCCACGGTCATGAACAATGAGCAGTTCTTC. The chain carries TRBV18 and TRBJ2-1; D is unclear. Trimming pared 3 bases from V and 5 bases from J, leaving 14 bases between. CDR1 and CDR2 from the germline V gene are KGHSH and LQKENI. The CDR3 is 15 amino acids.

The gene calls are TRBV10-2 and TRBJ2-7; TRBD2 matches 8 bases. CDR3 length equals 16 residues. The V and J ends lost 6 bases and 0 bases, in that order; junction bases with no gene match: 10. In germline, CDR1 is WSHSY, CDR2 SAAADI. The CDR3 protein is CASRTSGGGVSYEQYF. The CDR3 nucleotides are TGCGCCAGCAGAACCTCGGGGGGGGGAGTCTCCTACGAGCAGTACTTC.

The gene calls are TRBV20-1 and TRBJ2-1, with unresolved D. This CDR3 is 17 amino acids long. Trimming cost V 3 bases and J 0 bases, with 18 bases left between them. Germline CDR1 reads DFQATT; CDR2 reads SNEGSKA (reference sequence). The CDR3 here is CSASGRLEARSYNEQFF. The CDR3, as DNA: TGCAGTGCTAGTGGTCGGCTAGAGGCCCGCTCCTACAATGAGCAGTTCTTC.

A single count supports this clone. V gene TRBV29-1 combines with J gene TRBJ2-2; TRBD1 matches 10 bases. This CDR3 is built from 15 residues. V lost 4 bases and J lost 9; bases outside the gene matches: 11. Germline V lookup: CDR1 SQVTM, CDR2 ANQGSEA. CDR3 residues: CSVGGDRGFSRELFF. As DNA, the CDR3 is TGCAGCGTTGGGGGGGACAGGGGCTTTTCCAGGGAGCTGTTTTTT.

The count of this clone is one. This chain uses TRBV12-5 with TRBJ2-7, with D possibly being TRBD2 (7 bases). The V and J ends lost 1 base and 3 bases respectively, with 13 bases between them. CDR1 is LGHNT, CDR2 FRNRAP, per germline. This CDR3 is 15 amino acids long. CDR3 region: CASGLEAGAYYEQYF. CDR3 DNA sequence: TGTGCTAGTGGTTTGGAGGCGGGGGCCTACTACGAGCAGTACTTC.

CDR3 in DNA: TGCGCCAGCAGCCCCGGCGGGGGGAGCACAGATACGCAGTATTTT. Its translation is CASSPGGGSTDTQYF. The genes are TRBV5-1 and TRBJ2-3; 8 bases line up with TRBD2. V lost 4 bases to trimming and J lost 0 bases; unmatched junction nucleotides: 4. Germline V CDR1 and CDR2: SGHRS, YFSETQ. The CDR3 contains 15 residues.

The genes are TRBV5-6 and TRBJ2-1, with 10 nucleotides matching TRBD2. Germline CDR1 is SGHDT and CDR2 is YYEEEE. The CDR3 extends over 17 amino acids. J lost 0 bases, V lost 3 bases, and 6 bases had no gene match. The CDR3 sequence is CASSSPSGGRSYNEQFF. DNA for the CDR3: TGTGCCAGCAGCTCCCCTAGCGGGGGACGCTCCTACAATGAGCAGTTCTTC.

The chain employs TRBV12-5 and TRBJ1-5; 9 nucleotides agree with TRBD1. Germline CDR1 reads LGHNT; CDR2 reads FRNRAP. V lost 1 base, J lost 0 bases, and 1 base stayed unmatched. This CDR3 spans 16 amino acids. For the CDR3, the DNA is TGTGCTAGTGGTTTGGGACAGGGGGGTAGCAATCAGCCCCAGCATTTT. Translating gives CASGLGQGGSNQPQHF.

The V gene is TRBV4-3, the J gene TRBJ1-1; a possible D gene is TRBD1 (5 bases). Trimming took 2 bases from V and 4 from J, leaving 14 bases between them. Germline V CDR1 and CDR2: LGHNA, YSLEER. The CDR3 is 15 amino acids. For the CDR3, the DNA is TGCGCCAGCAGCCAATTGATAGGGGTGATCACTGAAGCTTTCTTT. Protein: CASSQLIGVITEAFF.

The chain has TRBV9 and TRBJ1-1; no clear D. Germline loops: CDR1 SGDLS, CDR2 YYNGEE. The ends were cut back, 0 bases at V and 1 base at J, with 10 bases in the middle. The CDR3 spans 15 residues. CDR3 bases: TGTGCCAGCAGCGTAGTATTCGGAGGGAACACTGAAGCTTTCTTT. Translating gives CASSVVFGGNTEAFF.